Below, 27 T cell receptor beta chains from the same sample are listed, as sequenced in a study of cytomegalovirus exposure and HLA in healthy donors. The study ran its PCR with 60 Vbeta and 13 Jbeta primers. Assay: immunoSEQ multiplex PCR; the TCRdb copy retains only in-frame clones and omits some. This table has 200,000 to 250,000 clones, roughly 91% appearing once. Input material: PBMCs. These receptors originate from a young woman in good health and CMV-seronegative.

The chain carries TRBV9 and TRBJ2-1; no clear D gene. Trimming pared 0 bases from V and 7 bases from J, leaving 5 bases between. Per the germline V gene, CDR1 is SGDLS and CDR2 is YYNGEE. The CDR3 has 12 residues. The CDR3 sequence is CASSVGQNEQFF. The CDR3 nucleotides read TGTGCCAGCAGCGTAGGGCAAAATGAGCAGTTCTTC.

This clone appeared a few times. This rearrangement joins TRBV4-3 to TRBJ1-3, with TRBD1 as a possible D gene (6 bases). The CDR3 runs 18 residues. V lost 0 bases and J lost 0, with 15 bases in between. Germline assignment: CDR1 LGHNA and CDR2 YSLEER. This CDR3 is CASSQDWPRGLSGNTIYF. In DNA, the CDR3 is TGCGCCAGCAGCCAAGATTGGCCCAGGGGCCTCTCTGGAAACACCATATATTTT.

This rearrangement joins TRBV4-3 to TRBJ2-3; D may be TRBD1 (5 bases). The V gene's germline CDR1 is LGHNA and CDR2 YSLEER. The CDR3 runs to 14 residues. Trimming shortened V by 4 bases and J by 5 bases, and 13 bases separated the two germline ends. CDR3 protein: CASSLADRRDTQYF. The CDR3 nucleotides read TGCGCCAGCAGCCTTGCCGACAGACGAGATACGCAGTATTTT.

The chain recombines TRBV11-3 with TRBJ2-1, with a weak D call TRBD1 (6 bases). V was pared by 7 bases and J by 5 bases, with 15 bases between. The CDR3 consists of 14 residues. From germline, CDR1 is SGHNT and CDR2 YENEEA. CDR3 nucleotides: TGTGCCAGCACCAGGGGCAGGGGACACAATGAGCAGTTCTTC. Translation: CASTRGRGHNEQFF.

Concerning this clone: The sample holds other DNA sequences that translate to the same CDR3. The chain carries TRBV5-1 and TRBJ1-1; 7 nucleotides agree with TRBD1. Losses at the gene ends were 3 bases for V and 0 bases for J; bases not matched to a gene: 2. The germline V gene encodes CDR1 SGHRS and CDR2 YFSETQ. This CDR3 region has 14 residues. The CDR3, as DNA: TGCGCCAGCAGCTCGGGACAGCTGAACACTGAAGCTTTCTTT. Translation: CASSSGQLNTEAFF.

The chain carries TRBV14 and TRBJ1-1, with TRBD1 matching over 12 bases. This CDR3 region has 15 residues. CDR1 and CDR2 (germline): SGHDN, FVKESK. Trimming at V came to 3 bases and at J to 6 bases, leaving 5 bases not matched to a gene. CDR3 nucleotide sequence: TGTGCCAGCAGCCAGGTGGGACAGGGGGCATCTGAAGCTTTCTTT. Its translation: CASSQVGQGASEAFF.

The chain joins TRBV6-1 to TRBJ2-7; 7 bases are shared with TRBD1. Germline CDR1 and CDR2: MNHNS and SASEGT. The CDR3 is 15 residues long. Trimming cost V 3 bases and J 0 bases; bases outside gene matches: 5. Here the CDR3 DNA reads TGTGCCAGCAGTGATTGGGCAGGGGGCTCCTACGAGCAGTACTTC. It translates to CASSDWAGGSYEQYF.

The V gene is TRBV10-3, the J gene TRBJ2-3; TRBD2 aligns across 7 bases. The CDR3 runs to 14 residues. Germline loops: CDR1 ENHRY, CDR2 SYGVKD. V lost 4 bases to trimming and J lost 5 bases; unmatched junction nucleotides: 6. The CDR3 DNA follows: TGTGCCATCAGTGGGTCTAGCGGAAGAGATACGCAGTATTTT. This translates into CAISGSSGRDTQYF.

The rearrangement links TRBV10-1 to TRBJ2-4, with no clear D. Between the trimmed V and J ends, which lost 6 bases and 0 bases, there was a span of 9 bases. The CDR3 contains 14 residues. Germline V gene sequence: CDR1 WNHNN, CDR2 SYGVQD (reference sequence). The CDR3 region has the DNA TGCGCCAGCAGGCGGAGCATAGCCAAAAACATTCAGTACTTC. It encodes CASRRSIAKNIQYF.

This clone was counted a few times. The rearrangement uses TRBV7-9 and TRBJ2-1; D not certain. Germline-derived CDR1 and CDR2 are SEHNR and FQNEAQ (reference sequence). The CDR3 has 13 amino acids. Trimming shortened V by 3 bases and J by 3 bases, and 6 bases separated the two germline ends. The CDR3 DNA is TGTGCCAGCAGCTTGGGCATCTACAATGAGCAGTTCTTC. Amino acid sequence: CASSLGIYNEQFF. Looking up the rest from reference TRBV7-9 and TRBJ2-1 gives the full variable domain: DTGVSQNPRHKITKRGQNVTFRCDPISEHNRLYWYRQTLGQGPEFLTYFQNEAQLEKSRLLSDRFSAERPKGSFSTLEIQRTEQGDSAMYLCASSLGIYNEQFFGPGTRLTVL.

V is TRBV15 and J is TRBJ2-7; the match to TRBD1 covers 9 bases. The CDR3 runs to 16 residues. Germline CDR1 reads LNHNV; CDR2 reads YYDKDF (reference sequence). V lost 4 bases, J lost 11 bases, and 18 bases stayed unmatched. CDR3 loop: CATSTLTTGGGGFEYF. In nucleotides, the CDR3 is TGTGCCACCAGCACCCTCACCACAGGGGGCGGGGGTTTCGAGTACTTC.

The chain uses TRBV27 and TRBJ1-6; D may be TRBD1 (6 bases). Germline CDR1 MNHEY, CDR2 SMNVEV (reference sequence). The V end lost 6 bases, the J end lost 6 bases, and 15 bases lay between the germline ends. There are 15 residues in the CDR3. The chain's CDR3 is CASSSFGQFNSPLHF. The CDR3 nucleotides read TGTGCCAGCAGCTCCTTTGGACAGTTTAATTCACCCCTCCACTTT.

This clone turned up a few times. The chain links TRBV6-1 to TRBJ1-2; the match to TRBD1 covers 7 bases. The V gene end was trimmed by 6 bases and the J gene end by 5 bases; junction bases not matched to a gene: 9. Germline V gene lookup returns CDR1 MNHNS and CDR2 SASEGT. This CDR3 contains 14 residues. The CDR3 loop is CASSSAGTEYGYTF. CDR3 bases: TGTGCCAGCAGCTCTGCCGGGACAGAGTATGGCTACACCTTC.

The V call is TRBV5-8, the J call TRBJ1-6; D uncertain. Trimming shortened V by 5 bases and J by 5 bases, and 14 bases separated the two germline ends. Per germline, CDR1 SGHTS and CDR2 YDEGEE. The CDR3 contains 15 residues. This CDR3 reads CASRSEGTHNSPLHF. Written as DNA, the CDR3 is TGTGCCAGCAGGTCGGAGGGCACACATAATTCACCCCTCCACTTT.

This chain connects TRBV13 to TRBJ2-5, with 11 positions matching TRBD2. V lost 2 bases, J lost 3 bases, and 2 bases stayed unmatched. CDR1 and CDR2 from the germline V gene are PRHDT and FYEKMQ (reference sequence). The CDR3 has 15 amino acids. The CDR3 reads CASSLLLAGEETQYF. As DNA, the CDR3 is TGTGCCAGCAGCTTATTACTAGCGGGGGAAGAGACCCAGTACTTC.

The chain joins TRBV27 to TRBJ2-7; 8 nucleotides match TRBD1. The germline V gene has CDR1 MNHEY and CDR2 SMNVEV (reference sequence). The CDR3 is 17 amino acids. Trimming removed 5 bases from V and 2 bases from J; junction bases left unmatched: 14. The CDR3 protein is CASSASGQGFSAYEQYF. The CDR3 nucleotides are TGTGCCAGCAGTGCCTCCGGACAGGGTTTCTCCGCCTACGAGCAGTACTTC.

The chain joins TRBV18 to TRBJ1-1, with no clear D. V was clipped by 3 bases and J by 1 base, with 15 bases between them. Germline V CDR1 and CDR2: KGHSH, LQKENI. The CDR3 is 16 residues long. In DNA, the CDR3 is TGTGCCAGCTCACCGTCAATGATGGAGGCGAACACTGAAGCTTTCTTT. This encodes CASSPSMMEANTEAFF.

This chain uses TRBV27 with TRBJ1-6; D is unclear. The CDR3 extends over 13 amino acids. V lost 3 bases, J lost 3 bases, and 3 bases lay in between. CDR1 MNHEY and CDR2 SMNVEV come from the germline V gene (reference sequence). CDR3 loop: CASSFIYNSPLHF. CDR3 DNA sequence: TGTGCCAGCAGTTTTATCTATAATTCACCCCTCCACTTT.

The chain carries TRBV7-2 and TRBJ1-5; 7 bases are shared with TRBD1. This CDR3 is 15 amino acids long. V was pared by 1 base and J by 7 bases, with 7 bases of the junction left unmatched. Germline-derived CDR1 and CDR2 are SGHTA and FQGNSA. The CDR3 region is CASSLEGAVIQPQHF. CDR3 nucleotide sequence: TGTGCCAGCAGCTTAGAGGGGGCAGTGATCCAGCCCCAGCATTTT.

V is TRBV19 and J is TRBJ1-2; the D gene is possibly TRBD1 (5 bases). The CDR3 totals 14 residues. CDR1 and CDR2 (germline): LNHDA, SQIVND (reference sequence). With 8 bases removed from V and 0 bases from J, the gap between germline ends came to 13 bases. The CDR3 coding sequence is TGTGCCAGTGCCCAGGGAGGGGCTAACTATGGCTACACCTTC. It codes for CASAQGGANYGYTF.

The chain combines TRBV6-5 with TRBJ2-1; D gene ambiguous. Trimming took 2 bases from V and 2 from J, leaving 10 bases between them. The CDR3 covers 15 residues. Germline CDR1 MNHEY, CDR2 SVGAGI. The chain's CDR3 is CASSYEYLTYNEQFF. The DNA for the CDR3 is TGTGCCAGCAGTTACGAATACTTAACCTACAATGAGCAGTTCTTC.

The gene calls are TRBV4-2 and TRBJ2-3; TRBD2 matches 14 bases. The CDR3 consists of 19 residues. After removal of 4 bases from V and 0 bases from J, the junction contained 9 bases not matched to a gene. Germline V CDR1 and CDR2: LGHNA, YNFKEQ. In nucleotides, the CDR3 is TGTGCCAGCAGCCCATACGGGACTAGCGGGAGAGCTAGCACAGATACGCAGTATTTT. Translating it yields CASSPYGTSGRASTDTQYF.

This clone has just one count. The chain is built from TRBV7-6 and TRBJ1-2, with TRBD1 matching over 10 bases. The CDR3 spans 17 residues. Per germline, CDR1 SGHVS and CDR2 FNYEAQ. Unmatched junction bases numbered 13, after V lost 1 base and J lost 8 bases. The CDR3 DNA reads TGTGCCAGCAGCTTAGTATCCCGCACGCCGGGACAGGGGGGCTACACCTTC. Protein sequence: CASSLVSRTPGQGGYTF.

The rearrangement links TRBV18 to TRBJ2-1; TRBD1 matches 8 bases. CDR1 is KGHSH, CDR2 LQKENI, per germline. The CDR3 has 18 amino acids. Trimming at V came to 5 bases and at J to 6 bases, leaving 18 bases not matched to a gene. The CDR3 DNA sequence: TGTGCCAGCTCATTCGGACAGGGTTCATCCTCACCATTCAATGAGCAGTTCTTC. This translates into CASSFGQGSSSPFNEQFF.

V is TRBV4-3 and J is TRBJ2-1; 7 bases map to TRBD2. Germline values: CDR1 LGHNA, CDR2 YSLEER. The CDR3 has 18 amino acids. J gave up 3 bases and V 0 bases, and 11 bases lay outside the gene matches. The CDR3 DNA is TGCGCCAGCAGCCAAGATAGTTGGGCTAGCGGATTCTACAATGAGCAGTTCTTC. It codes for CASSQDSWASGFYNEQFF.

The chain recombines TRBV27 with TRBJ2-5; 11 nucleotides line up with TRBD2. CDR1 is MNHEY and CDR2 is SMNVEV in the germline V gene (reference sequence). Losses at the gene ends were 6 bases for V and 2 bases for J; bases not matched to a gene: 8. CDR3 length: 16 amino acids. This chain's CDR3 is CASRVASGRFQETQYF. Here the CDR3 DNA reads TGTGCCAGCAGGGTTGCTAGCGGGAGGTTTCAAGAGACCCAGTACTTC.

V gene TRBV13 combines with J gene TRBJ2-1, with 8 bases aligning to TRBD2. V shed 4 bases, J shed 10 bases, and the junction held 9 bases outside the gene matches. The CDR3 extends over 14 amino acids. Germline lookup yields CDR1 PRHDT and CDR2 FYEKMQ (reference sequence). CDR3 bases: TGTGCCAGCAGCTCGAGCTTAGCGGGACCCGAGCAGTTCTTC. Encoded protein: CASSSSLAGPEQFF.